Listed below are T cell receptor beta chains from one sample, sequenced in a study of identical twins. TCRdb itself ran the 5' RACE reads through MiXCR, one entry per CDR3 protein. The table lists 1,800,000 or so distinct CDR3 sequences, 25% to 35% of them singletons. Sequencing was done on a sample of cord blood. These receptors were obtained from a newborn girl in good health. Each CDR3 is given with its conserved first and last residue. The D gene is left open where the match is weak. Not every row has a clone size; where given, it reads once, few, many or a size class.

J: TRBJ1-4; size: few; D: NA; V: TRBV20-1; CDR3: CSAPWQGGGEKLFF; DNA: TGCAGTGCTCCCTGGCAGGGAGGGGGTGAAAAACTGTTTTTT
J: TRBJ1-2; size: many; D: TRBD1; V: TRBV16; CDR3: CASSPGQGAMYGYTF; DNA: TGTGCCAGCAGCCCTGGACAGGGGGCTATGTATGGCTACACCTTC
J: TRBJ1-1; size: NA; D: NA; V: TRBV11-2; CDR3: CASSPGGRVEAFF; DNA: TGTGCCAGCAGCCCGGGGGGGCGCGTTGAAGCTTTCTTT
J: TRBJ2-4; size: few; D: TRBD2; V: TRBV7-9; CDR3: CASSLHTSGRAKNIQYF; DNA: TGTGCCAGCAGCTTACATACTAGCGGGAGAGCCAAAAACATTCAGTACTTC
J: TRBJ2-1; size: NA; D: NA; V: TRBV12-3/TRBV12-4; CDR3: CASSLKRWGYNGQFF; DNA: TGTGCCAGCAGTTTAAAGCGGTGGGGCTACAATGGGCAGTTCTTC
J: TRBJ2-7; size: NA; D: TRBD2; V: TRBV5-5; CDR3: CASNRATSGGALSYNEQYF; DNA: TGTGCCAGCAACCGAGCGACTAGCGGGGGGGCGCTCTCCTACAATGAGCAGTACTTC
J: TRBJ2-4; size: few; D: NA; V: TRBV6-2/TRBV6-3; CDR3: CASSPLRRAENIQYF; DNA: TGTGCCAGCAGTCCCTTGAGGAGGGCCGAAAACATTCAGTACTTC
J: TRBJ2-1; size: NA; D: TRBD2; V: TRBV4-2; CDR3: CASSQGGGSGGTEQFF; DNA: TGTGCCAGCAGCCAAGGTGGGGGTAGCGGGGGTACTGAGCAGTTCTTT
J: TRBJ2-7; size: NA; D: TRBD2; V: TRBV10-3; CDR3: CAISKASGGSYEQYF; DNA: TGTGCCATCAGTAAGGCTAGCGGGGGCTCCTACGAGCAGTACTTC
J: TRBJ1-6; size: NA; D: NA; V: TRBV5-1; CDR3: CASSLFVGGTDSPLHF; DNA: TGCGCCAGCAGCTTGTTCGTCGGGGGGACTGATTCACCCCTCCACTTT
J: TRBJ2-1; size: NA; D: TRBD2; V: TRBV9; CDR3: CASSVATGGARDEQFF; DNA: TGTGCCAGCAGCGTAGCTACGGGGGGGGCTAGAGATGAGCAGTTCTTC
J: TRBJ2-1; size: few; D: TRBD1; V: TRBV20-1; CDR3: CSARGGQLYNEQFF; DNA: TGCAGTGCTAGAGGGGGACAGCTATACAATGAGCAGTTCTTC
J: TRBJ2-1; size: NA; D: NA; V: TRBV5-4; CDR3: CASSRAGRNEQFF; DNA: TGTGCCTCCTCCCGGGCGGGTAGAAATGAGCAGTTCTTC
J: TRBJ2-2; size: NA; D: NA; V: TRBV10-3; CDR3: CAIGTPLNTGELFF; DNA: TGTGCCATCGGGACTCCCCTGAACACCGGGGAGCTGTTTTTT
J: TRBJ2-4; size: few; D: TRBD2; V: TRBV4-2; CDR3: CASSQEGGLAGGRYNIQYF; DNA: TGTGCCAGCAGCCAAGAGGGAGGACTAGCGGGGGGGCGGTATAACATTCAGTACTTC
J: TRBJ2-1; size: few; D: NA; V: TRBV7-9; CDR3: CASSFWGVNEQFF; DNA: TGTGCCAGCAGCTTCTGGGGAGTCAATGAGCAGTTCTTC
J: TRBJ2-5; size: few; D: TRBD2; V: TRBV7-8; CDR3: CASSRREAQYF; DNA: TGTGCCAGCAGCAGACGGGAGGCCCAGTACTTC
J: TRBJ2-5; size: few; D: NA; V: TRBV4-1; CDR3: CASSQHPLVQETQYF; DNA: TGCGCCAGCAGCCAGCACCCACTAGTCCAAGAGACCCAGTACTTC
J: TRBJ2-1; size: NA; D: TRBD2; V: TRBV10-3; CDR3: CAIAGGPYNEQFF; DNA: TGTGCCATAGCGGGGGGGCCCTACAATGAGCAGTTCTTC
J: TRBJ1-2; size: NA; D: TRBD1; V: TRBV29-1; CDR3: CSVEEGQGLRGYTF; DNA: TGCAGCGTTGAAGAAGGACAGGGCCTCCGTGGCTACACCTTC